This TCR beta chain was recovered during a study of somatic mutations in cytotoxic T cells in rheumatoid arthritis. This CDR3 is 16 amino acids long. V was pared by 0 bases and J by 2 bases, with 6 bases of the junction left unmatched. Germline V CDR1 and CDR2: MNHNS, SASEGT. Clones were sequenced by immunoSEQ multiplex PCR, and TCRdb holds only the in-frame ones, with some missing. The data hold several thousand clones, with about 80% observed a single time. The sequenced sample consisted of CD8+ T cells sorted from blood. The TCR sequence derives from an adult with rheumatoid arthritis. The V gene is TRBV6-1, the J gene TRBJ2-5; TRBD1 aligns across 7 bases. This CDR3 is CASSEAWTGPQETQYF. The CDR3 DNA follows: TGTGCCAGCAGTGAAGCCTGGACAGGACCACAAGAGACCCAGTACTTC.